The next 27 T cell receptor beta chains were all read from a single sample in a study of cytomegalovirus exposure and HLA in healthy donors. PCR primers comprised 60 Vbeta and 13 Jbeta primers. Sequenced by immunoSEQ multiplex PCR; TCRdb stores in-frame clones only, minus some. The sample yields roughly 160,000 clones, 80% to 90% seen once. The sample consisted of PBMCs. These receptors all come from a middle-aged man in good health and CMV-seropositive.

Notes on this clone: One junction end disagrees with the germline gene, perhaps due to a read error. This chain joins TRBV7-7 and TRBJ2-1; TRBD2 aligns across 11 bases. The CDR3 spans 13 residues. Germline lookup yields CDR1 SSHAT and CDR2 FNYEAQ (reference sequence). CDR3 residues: CASSLQLAGVLFF. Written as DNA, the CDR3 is TGTGCTAGCAGCCTCCAACTAGCGGGAGTTCTGTTCTTC.

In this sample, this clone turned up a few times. CDR3 loop: CASSVDLAASTDTQYF. DNA of the CDR3: TGTGCCAGCAGCGTAGATCTAGCGGCTAGCACAGATACGCAGTATTTT. V is TRBV9 and J is TRBJ2-3; 7 positions agree with TRBD2. The ends lost 0 bases at V and 0 bases at J; junction bases unmatched: 4. Per germline, CDR1 SGDLS and CDR2 YYNGEE. This CDR3 contains 16 residues. Full variable domain (remainder filled in from reference TRBV9 and TRBJ2-3): DSGVTQTPKHLITATGQRVTLRCSPRSGDLSVYWYQQSLDQGLQFLIQYYNGEERAKGNILERFSAQQFPDLHSELNLSSLELGDSALYFCASSVDLAASTDTQYFGPGTRLTVL.

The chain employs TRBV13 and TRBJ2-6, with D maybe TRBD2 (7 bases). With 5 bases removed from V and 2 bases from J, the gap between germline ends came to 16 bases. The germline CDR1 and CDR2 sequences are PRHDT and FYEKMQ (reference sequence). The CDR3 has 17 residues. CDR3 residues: CASSTLRGAPGANVLTF. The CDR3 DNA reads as TGTGCCAGCAGCACCTTACGGGGGGCGCCTGGGGCCAACGTCCTGACTTTC.

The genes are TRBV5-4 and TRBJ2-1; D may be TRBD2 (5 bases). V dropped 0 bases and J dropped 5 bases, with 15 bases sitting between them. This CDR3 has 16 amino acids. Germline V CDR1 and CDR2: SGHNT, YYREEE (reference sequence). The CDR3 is CASSLGSTIPNNEQFF. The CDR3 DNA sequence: TGTGCCAGCAGCTTGGGTTCGACTATTCCGAACAATGAGCAGTTCTTC.

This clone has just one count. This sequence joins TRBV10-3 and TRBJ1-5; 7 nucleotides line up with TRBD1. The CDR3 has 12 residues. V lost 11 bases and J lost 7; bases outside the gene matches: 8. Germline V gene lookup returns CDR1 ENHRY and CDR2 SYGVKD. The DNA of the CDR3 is TGTGCCCTCCACAGGGGCGGACAGCCCCAGCATTTT. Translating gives CALHRGGQPQHF.

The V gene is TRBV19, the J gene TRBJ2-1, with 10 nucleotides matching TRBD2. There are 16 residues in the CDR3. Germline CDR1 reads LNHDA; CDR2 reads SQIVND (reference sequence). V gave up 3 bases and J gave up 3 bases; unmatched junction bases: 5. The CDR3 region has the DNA TGTGCCAGTAGTATCAAACTAGCGGGAAGCTACAATGAGCAGTTCTTC. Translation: CASSIKLAGSYNEQFF.

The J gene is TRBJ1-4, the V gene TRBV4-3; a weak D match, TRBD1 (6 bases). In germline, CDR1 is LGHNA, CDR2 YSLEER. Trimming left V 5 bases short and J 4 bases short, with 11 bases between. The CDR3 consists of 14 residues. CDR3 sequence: CASSTTGINEKLFF. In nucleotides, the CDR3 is TGCGCCAGCAGCACAACAGGGATTAATGAAAAACTGTTTTTT.

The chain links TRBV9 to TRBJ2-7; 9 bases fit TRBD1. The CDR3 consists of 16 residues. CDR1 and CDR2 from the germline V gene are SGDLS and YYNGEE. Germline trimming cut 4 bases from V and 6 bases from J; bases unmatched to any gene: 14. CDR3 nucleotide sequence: TGTGCCAGCAGCCCGTCAGGGACAGGGATTATTCCCGAGCAGTACTTC. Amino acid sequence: CASSPSGTGIIPEQYF.

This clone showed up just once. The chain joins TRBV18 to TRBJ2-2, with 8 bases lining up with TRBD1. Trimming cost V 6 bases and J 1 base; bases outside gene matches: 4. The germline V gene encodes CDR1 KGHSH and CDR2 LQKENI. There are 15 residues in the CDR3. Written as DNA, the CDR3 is TGTGCCAGCTCCATCGGACAGGGGAACACCGGGGAGCTGTTTTTT. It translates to CASSIGQGNTGELFF.

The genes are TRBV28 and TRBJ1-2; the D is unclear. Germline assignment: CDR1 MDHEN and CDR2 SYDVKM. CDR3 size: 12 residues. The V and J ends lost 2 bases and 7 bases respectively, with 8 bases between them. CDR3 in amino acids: CASSLQTRGYTF. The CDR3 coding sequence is TGTGCCAGCAGTTTACAAACGCGTGGCTACACCTTC.

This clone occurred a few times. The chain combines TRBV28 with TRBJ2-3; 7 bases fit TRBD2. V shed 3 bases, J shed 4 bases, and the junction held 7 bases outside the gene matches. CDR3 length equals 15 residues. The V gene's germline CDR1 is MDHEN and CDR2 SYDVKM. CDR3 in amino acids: CASSFSRAGADTQYF. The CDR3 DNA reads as TGTGCCAGCAGTTTCTCCAGGGCGGGGGCAGATACGCAGTATTTT.

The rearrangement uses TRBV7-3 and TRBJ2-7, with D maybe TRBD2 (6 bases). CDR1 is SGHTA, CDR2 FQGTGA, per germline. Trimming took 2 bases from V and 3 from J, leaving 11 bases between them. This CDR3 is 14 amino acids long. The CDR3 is CASSLGSGGYEQYF. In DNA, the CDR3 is TGTGCCAGCAGCTTAGGTTCCGGGGGCTACGAGCAGTACTTC. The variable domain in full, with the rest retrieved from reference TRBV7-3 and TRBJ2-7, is GAGVSQTPSNKVTEKGKYVELRCDPISGHTALYWYRQSLGQGPEFLIYFQGTGAADDSGLPNDRFFAVRPEGSVSTLKIQRTERGDSAVYLCASSLGSGGYEQYFGPGTRLTVT.

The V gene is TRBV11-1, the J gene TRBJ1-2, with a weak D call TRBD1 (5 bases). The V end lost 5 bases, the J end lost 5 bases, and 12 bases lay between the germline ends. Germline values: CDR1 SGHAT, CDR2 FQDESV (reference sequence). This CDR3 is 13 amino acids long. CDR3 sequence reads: CASSHQGGYGYTF. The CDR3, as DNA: TGTGCCAGCAGCCACCAGGGTGGGTATGGCTACACCTTC.

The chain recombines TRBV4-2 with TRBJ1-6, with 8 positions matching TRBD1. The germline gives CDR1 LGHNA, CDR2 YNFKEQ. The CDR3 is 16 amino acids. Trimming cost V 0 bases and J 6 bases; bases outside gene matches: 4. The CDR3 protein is CASSQETGVSNSPLHF. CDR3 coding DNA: TGTGCCAGCAGCCAAGAGACAGGGGTTTCTAATTCACCCCTCCACTTT.

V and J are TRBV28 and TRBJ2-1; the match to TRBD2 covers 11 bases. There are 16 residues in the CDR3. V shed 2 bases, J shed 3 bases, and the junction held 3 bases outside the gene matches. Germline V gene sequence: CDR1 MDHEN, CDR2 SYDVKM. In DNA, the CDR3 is TGTGCCAGCAGTTTAAGGACTAGCGGGTACTACAATGAGCAGTTCTTC. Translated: CASSLRTSGYYNEQFF.

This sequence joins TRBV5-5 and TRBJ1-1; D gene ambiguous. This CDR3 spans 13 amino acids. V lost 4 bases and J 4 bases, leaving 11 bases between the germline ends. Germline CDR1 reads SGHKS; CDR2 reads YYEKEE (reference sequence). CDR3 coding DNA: TGTGCCAGCAGCGGCGAGGGTCGCACTGAAGCTTTCTTT. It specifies CASSGEGRTEAFF. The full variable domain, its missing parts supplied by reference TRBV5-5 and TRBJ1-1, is DAGVTQSPTHLIKTRGQQVTLRCSPISGHKSVSWYQQVLGQGPQFIFQYYEKEERGRGNFPDRFSARQFPNYSSELNVNALLLGDSALYLCASSGEGRTEAFFGQGTRLTVV.

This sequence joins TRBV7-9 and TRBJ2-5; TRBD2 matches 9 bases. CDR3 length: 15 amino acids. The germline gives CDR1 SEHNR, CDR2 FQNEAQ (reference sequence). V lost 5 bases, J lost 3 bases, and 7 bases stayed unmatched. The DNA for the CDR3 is TGTGCCAGCAGCCGAGCGGGACTAGCTAAAGAGACCCAGTACTTC. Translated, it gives CASSRAGLAKETQYF.

The CDR3 nucleotides read TGTGCCAGCAGCTCCGGGACAGACCTTCGCTATGGCTACACCTTC. It specifies CASSSGTDLRYGYTF. The V call is TRBV7-9, the J call TRBJ1-2, with 7 nucleotides matching TRBD1. This CDR3 comprises 15 residues. V shed 4 bases and J 4 bases; nucleotides not matched to a gene: 9. CDR1 SEHNR and CDR2 FQNEAQ come from the germline V gene (reference sequence). Combining the CDR3 with reference TRBV7-9 and TRBJ1-2 gives the whole variable domain DTGVSQNPRHKITKRGQNVTFRCDPISEHNRLYWYRQTLGQGPEFLTYFQNEAQLEKSRLLSDRFSAERPKGSFSTLEIQRTEQGDSAMYLCASSSGTDLRYGYTFGSGTRLTVV.

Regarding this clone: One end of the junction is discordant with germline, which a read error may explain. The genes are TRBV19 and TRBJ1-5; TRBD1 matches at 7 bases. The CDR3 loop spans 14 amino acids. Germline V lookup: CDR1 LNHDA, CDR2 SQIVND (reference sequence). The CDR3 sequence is CASSIVGGKQPQHF. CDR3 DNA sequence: TGTGCCAGTAGTATAGTAGGGGGCAAACAGCCCCAGCATTTT.

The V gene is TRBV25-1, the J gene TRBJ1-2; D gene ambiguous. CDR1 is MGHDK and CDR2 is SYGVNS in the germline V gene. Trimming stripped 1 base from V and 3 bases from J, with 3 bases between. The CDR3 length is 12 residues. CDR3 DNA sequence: TGTGCCAGCAGTGAATCCGACTATGGCTACACCTTC. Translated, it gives CASSESDYGYTF.

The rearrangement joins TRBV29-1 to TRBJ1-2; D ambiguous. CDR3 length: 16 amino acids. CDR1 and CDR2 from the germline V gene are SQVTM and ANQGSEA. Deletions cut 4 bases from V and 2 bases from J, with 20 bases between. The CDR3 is CSVGEPNRGGNYGYTF. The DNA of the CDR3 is TGCAGCGTTGGAGAGCCCAACCGGGGAGGAAACTATGGCTACACCTTC.

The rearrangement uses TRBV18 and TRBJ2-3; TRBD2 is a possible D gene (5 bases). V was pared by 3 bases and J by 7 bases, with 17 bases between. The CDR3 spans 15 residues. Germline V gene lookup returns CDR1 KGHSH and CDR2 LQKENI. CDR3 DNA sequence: TGTGCCAGCTCACCGAATCCTAGCTTGTTCCATACGCAGTATTTT. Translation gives CASSPNPSLFHTQYF.

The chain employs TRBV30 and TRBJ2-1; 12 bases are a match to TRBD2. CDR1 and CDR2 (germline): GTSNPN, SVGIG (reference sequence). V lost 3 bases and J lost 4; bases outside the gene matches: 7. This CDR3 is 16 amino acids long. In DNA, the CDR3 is TGTGCCTGGAGCTTTGTGACTAGCGGGAGTTACAATGAGCAGTTCTTC. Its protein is CAWSFVTSGSYNEQFF.

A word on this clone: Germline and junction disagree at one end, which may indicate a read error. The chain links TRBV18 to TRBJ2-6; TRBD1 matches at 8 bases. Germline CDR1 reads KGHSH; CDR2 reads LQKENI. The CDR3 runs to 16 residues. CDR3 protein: CASSPGQASGANGLTF. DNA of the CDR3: TGTGCCAGCTCACCGGGACAGGCCTCTGGGGCCAACGGCCTGACTTTC. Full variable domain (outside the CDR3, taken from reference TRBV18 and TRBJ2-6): NAGVMQNPRHLVRRRGQEARLRCSPMKGHSHVYWYRQLPEEGLKFMVYLQKENIIDESGMPKERFSAEFPKEGPSILRIQQVVRGDSAAYFCASSPGQASGANGLTFGAGSRLTVL.

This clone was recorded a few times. CDR3 loop: CASSGGRVDTGELFF. The CDR3 DNA reads TGTGCCAGCAGTGGCGGGAGGGTTGACACCGGGGAGCTGTTTTTT. The chain links TRBV6-5 to TRBJ2-2, with 9 bases identical to TRBD2. Germline CDR1 and CDR2: MNHEY and SVGAGI. The CDR3 is 15 residues long. V was clipped by 5 bases and J by 3 bases; unmatched bases: 4.

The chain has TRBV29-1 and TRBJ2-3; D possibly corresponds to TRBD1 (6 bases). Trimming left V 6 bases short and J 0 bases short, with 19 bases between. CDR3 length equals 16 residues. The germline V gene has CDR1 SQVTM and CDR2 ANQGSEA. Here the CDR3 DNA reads TGCAGCGTGGCAACAACAGGGCGCCCTAGCACAGATACGCAGTATTTT. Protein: CSVATTGRPSTDTQYF.

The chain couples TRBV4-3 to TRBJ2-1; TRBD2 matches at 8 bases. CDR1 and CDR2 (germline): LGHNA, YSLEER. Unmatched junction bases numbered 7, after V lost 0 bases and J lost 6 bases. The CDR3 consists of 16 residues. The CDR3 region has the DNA TGCGCCAGCAGCCAAGATATTACACTAGCGGCCAATGAGCAGTTCTTC. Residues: CASSQDITLAANEQFF.